The next 22 T cell receptor beta chains were all read from a single sample in a study of vaccination effects on CD4 cells after COVID-19. Sequencing used immunoSEQ multiplex PCR; TCRdb keeps in-frame clones, though not all of them. The sample holds nearly 45,000 clones, around 70% seen once. Cells that had been cultured for 9 to 10 days were the source of isolated CD4+ T cells. Participants were vaccinated with two doses of either the BNT162b2 or mRNA-1273 vaccine. For these TCRs, the target antigens are not known. Specimen: CD4+ T cells from PBMCs cultured without peptide, collected after COVID-19 vaccination. Receptors originate from a human donor who received a COVID-19 vaccine.

In its sample, this clone was seen a few times. This same CDR3 is encoded by further DNA sequences in the sample. The rearrangement joins TRBV6-5 to TRBJ2-5; D is possibly TRBD1 or TRBD2 (7 bases each). This CDR3 spans 14 amino acids. Between the trimmed V and J ends, which lost 2 bases and 5 bases, there was a span of 12 bases. Looked up from germline, CDR1 is MNHEY and CDR2 is SVGAGI. The CDR3 bases are TGTGCCAGCAGTTACCAGGGGGGGTGGGAGACCCAGTACTTC. This codes for CASSYQGGWETQYF.

The chain links TRBV30 to TRBJ1-1; 8 bases line up with TRBD1. CDR1 is GTSNPN and CDR2 is SVGIG in the germline V gene (reference sequence). The CDR3 extends over 13 amino acids. With 2 bases clipped from V and 11 bases from J, the junction kept 10 bases outside the gene matches. In DNA form, the CDR3 reads TGTGCCTGGAGTCGAACAGGGGGTGGTCGGGCTTTCTTT. This sequence encodes CAWSRTGGGRAFF.

This clone was picked up a small number of times. One end of the junction is discordant with germline, which a read error may explain. The rearrangement uses TRBV14 and TRBJ2-7; a weak D match, TRBD2 (6 bases). Germline CDR1 reads SGHDN; CDR2 reads FVKESK. The CDR3 length is 13 residues. The CDR3 protein is CASSQNVLGGLNF. DNA of the CDR3: TGTGCCAGCAGCCAAAACGTTCTGGGGGGTCTGAACTTC.

The chain couples TRBV12-3 or TRBV12-4 to TRBJ2-7; 7 bases map to TRBD1. Losses at the gene ends were 6 bases for V and 3 bases for J; bases not matched to a gene: 5. The CDR3 has 13 residues. Written as DNA, the CDR3 is TGTGCCAGCAGGTATGGACAGGACTACGAGCAGTACTTC. This encodes CASRYGQDYEQYF.

This rearrangement joins TRBV5-1 to TRBJ2-1; either TRBD1 or TRBD2 may fit D (6 bases each). The germline CDR1 and CDR2 sequences are SGHRS and YFSETQ. The V and J ends lost 6 bases and 8 bases respectively, with 21 bases between them. There are 15 residues in the CDR3. The CDR3 bases are TGCGCCAGCACTGATGCAGGGGACTGGTTTGATGAGCAGTTCTTC. It codes for CASTDAGDWFDEQFF.

V usage is TRBV10-1 and J usage is TRBJ1-3; D is unclear. The CDR3 totals 15 residues. Germline V gene data show CDR1 as WNHNN and CDR2 as SYGVQD (reference sequence). V was cut by 5 bases and J by 0 bases, with 11 bases left in between. The CDR3 DNA reads as TGCGCCAGCAGTCCGGGTTCCTCCTCTGGAAACACCATATATTTT. Protein: CASSPGSSSGNTIYF.

This clone was counted once. The chain uses TRBV10-3 and TRBJ2-5; TRBD2 matches 13 bases. Germline assignment: CDR1 ENHRY and CDR2 SYGVKD. This CDR3 is built from 16 residues. The trim removed 4 bases at V and 2 bases at J, leaving 4 bases unmatched. The chain's CDR3 is CAISVGLAGEQETQYF. CDR3 nucleotides: TGTGCCATCAGTGTCGGACTAGCGGGGGAACAAGAGACCCAGTACTTC.

This clone was detected only a few times. This rearrangement joins TRBV18 to TRBJ1-3, with 7 nucleotides matching TRBD1. The V gene end was trimmed by 3 bases and the J gene end by 6 bases; junction bases not matched to a gene: 5. Germline assignment: CDR1 KGHSH and CDR2 LQKENI. The CDR3 is 14 residues long. The chain's CDR3 is CASSPVTGENTIYF. For the CDR3, the DNA is TGTGCCAGCTCACCGGTTACAGGGGAAAACACCATATATTTT. Supplemented by reference TRBV18 and TRBJ1-3, the full variable domain reads NAGVMQNPRHLVRRRGQEARLRCSPMKGHSHVYWYRQLPEEGLKFMVYLQKENIIDESGMPKERFSAEFPKEGPSILRIQQVVRGDSAAYFCASSPVTGENTIYFGEGSWLTVV.

The chain couples TRBV7-2 to TRBJ2-7; TRBD2 matches 9 bases. The V and J ends lost 3 bases and 1 base, in that order; junction bases with no gene match: 7. This CDR3 has 16 residues. The V gene's germline CDR1 is SGHTA and CDR2 FQGNSA. CDR3 amino acids: CASSFTSGRSSYEQYF. The CDR3 DNA sequence: TGTGCCAGCAGCTTCACGAGCGGGAGGAGTTCCTACGAGCAGTACTTC.

V gene TRBV6-5 combines with J gene TRBJ1-4, with D unresolved. In germline, CDR1 is MNHEY, CDR2 SVGAGI. CDR3 length: 11 residues. V gave up 8 bases and J gave up 7 bases, with 8 bases separating them. The CDR3 sequence is CASRQFEKLFF. DNA for the CDR3: TGTGCCAGCCGGCAGTTTGAAAAACTGTTTTTT.

The CDR3 loop reads CASRSGSESYEQYF. CDR3 in DNA: TGTGCCAGTAGATCCGGCTCGGAGTCCTACGAGCAGTACTTC. V usage is TRBV19 and J usage is TRBJ2-7, with D hard to call. CDR1 and CDR2 from the germline V gene are LNHDA and SQIVND (reference sequence). Trimming removed 6 bases at V and 1 base at J, with 13 bases between. CDR3 size: 14 residues.

This chain joins TRBV11-3 and TRBJ2-1; D unresolved. Germline CDR1 is SGHNT and CDR2 is YENEEA. The V gene lost 2 bases and the J gene lost 0 bases, with 14 bases spanning the gap. This CDR3 region has 17 residues. The CDR3 sequence is CASSLYPPSSSYNEQFF. The CDR3 DNA reads TGTGCCAGCAGCTTATATCCCCCCAGCAGCTCCTACAATGAGCAGTTCTTC.

In this sample, this clone turned up once. The CDR3 is CASSSQGLANEKLFF. As DNA, the CDR3 is TGTGCCAGCAGTTCACAGGGTCTCGCTAATGAAAAACTGTTTTTT. The chain has TRBV27 and TRBJ1-4, with TRBD1 as a possible D gene (6 bases). The germline CDR1 and CDR2 sequences are MNHEY and SMNVEV (reference sequence). Trimming removed 4 bases at V and 3 bases at J, with 12 bases between. The CDR3 runs to 15 residues.

This clone came up once. The chain uses TRBV28 and TRBJ1-6, with D unclear. Deletions cut 4 bases from V and 5 bases from J, with 15 bases between. This CDR3 is built from 16 residues. The V gene's germline CDR1 is MDHEN and CDR2 SYDVKM. Here the CDR3 reads CASSSSPAANNSPLHF. CDR3 nucleotide sequence: TGTGCCAGCAGTTCAAGTCCAGCAGCGAATAATTCACCCCTCCACTTT.

This clone was detected once. This rearrangement joins TRBV7-8 to TRBJ2-5, with D perhaps being TRBD1 or TRBD2 (5 bases each). Trimming removed 1 base from V and 2 bases from J, with 8 bases in between. CDR3 size: 14 residues. Germline CDR1 SGHVS, CDR2 FQNEAQ. CDR3 coding DNA: TGTGCCAGCAGCTTAGGGTGGGGGCAAGAGACCCAGTACTTC. This gives the protein CASSLGWGQETQYF. Full variable domain (missing parts from reference TRBV7-8 and TRBJ2-5): GAGVSQSPRYKVAKRGQDVALRCDPISGHVSLFWYQQALGQGPEFLTYFQNEAQLDKSGLPSDRFFAERPEGSVSTLKIQRTQQEDSAVYLCASSLGWGQETQYFGPGTRLLVL.

V usage is TRBV5-5 and J usage is TRBJ2-7; D is uncertain. Germline values: CDR1 SGHKS, CDR2 YYEKEE (reference sequence). V was clipped by 1 base and J by 6 bases, with 11 bases between them. CDR3 length: 13 residues. In DNA, the CDR3 is TGTGCCAGCAGCTTGAGGTTGTCTGGCGAGCAGTACTTC. The encoded protein is CASSLRLSGEQYF. Drawing the rest from reference TRBV5-5 and TRBJ2-7, the complete variable domain is DAGVTQSPTHLIKTRGQQVTLRCSPISGHKSVSWYQQVLGQGPQFIFQYYEKEERGRGNFPDRFSARQFPNYSSELNVNALLLGDSALYLCASSLRLSGEQYFGPGTRLTVT.

J is TRBJ2-5 and V is TRBV5-1, with 10 bases identical to TRBD1. This CDR3 region has 14 residues. Losses at the gene ends were 4 bases for V and 2 bases for J; bases not matched to a gene: 2. The germline CDR1 and CDR2 sequences are SGHRS and YFSETQ. The DNA of the CDR3 is TGCGCCAGCAGCCCGGGACAGGGGCAAGAGACCCAGTACTTC. Residues: CASSPGQGQETQYF.

The chain recombines TRBV6-4 with TRBJ2-3, with TRBD1 identical over 11 bases. J gave up 2 bases and V 6 bases, and 13 bases lay outside the gene matches. From germline, CDR1 is MRHNA and CDR2 SNTAGT. The CDR3 runs to 18 residues. CDR3 bases: TGTGCCAGCAGCCCACGACCCGGGACAGGGGGTATCACAGATACGCAGTATTTT. It yields the protein CASSPRPGTGGITDTQYF.

This clone turned up a few times. The chain couples TRBV7-9 to TRBJ2-2; tentative D call: TRBD1 (7 bases). With 3 bases removed from V and 14 bases from J, the gap between germline ends came to 10 bases. The CDR3 length is 11 residues. Germline CDR1 and CDR2: SEHNR and FQNEAQ (reference sequence). CDR3 sequence: CASSLTGTLFF. The CDR3 bases are TGTGCCAGCAGCTTGACAGGGACTCTGTTTTTT.

The V and J genes are TRBV18 and TRBJ1-2; possibly TRBD1 for D (6 bases). Trimming took 4 bases from V and 7 from J, leaving 13 bases between them. The CDR3 covers 13 residues. CDR1 and CDR2 from the germline V gene are KGHSH and LQKENI. The CDR3 DNA reads as TGTGCCAGCTCACAGAACAGGGATCGTGGCTACACCTTC. Its translation: CASSQNRDRGYTF.

The genes are TRBV14 and TRBJ1-1, with 7 bases matching TRBD1. The CDR3 runs 13 residues. Germline CDR1 is SGHDN and CDR2 is FVKESK. V trimming: 6 bases; J trimming: 3 bases; junction bases outside the gene matches: 4. This CDR3 reads CASRQGRDTEAFF. Here the CDR3 DNA reads TGTGCCAGCAGACAGGGGCGGGACACTGAAGCTTTCTTT.

This rearrangement joins TRBV6-6 to TRBJ2-3; 10 bases agree with TRBD1. The J segment lost 4 bases and the V segment lost 2 bases, leaving 6 bases of the junction unmatched. Germline CDR1 MNHNY, CDR2 SVGAGI (reference sequence). CDR3 length: 16 residues. Written as DNA, the CDR3 is TGTGCCAGCAGTTACCGACAGGGGGCTGCGGCAGATACGCAGTATTTT. Translating it yields CASSYRQGAAADTQYF.